This T cell receptor (beta chain) is from a study of Graves' ophthalmopathy and Graves' hyperthyroidism. The study, taken as a whole, reports: Between ophthalmopathy and stable hyperthyroidism, a 13-signature model drew a separation with around 86% sensitivity and about 80% specificity.

The TCR beta CDR3 regions underwent amplification from RNA transcripts. An opening RT-PCR round employed HTBI primers and preceded a second-round multiplex PCR. One entry per CDR3 protein, called by TCRdb with MiXCR from the multiplex PCR reads. In the table there are hundreds of thousands of distinct CDR3 sequences, over 20% of which are singletons. This clonotype appeared many times. The antigen remains unidentified. The CDR3 consists of 16 residues. V dropped 1 base and J dropped 6; count of bases not matched to a gene: 9. The germline gives CDR1 LGHNA, CDR2 YSLEER. Stable hyperthyroidism denotes an absence of ophthalmopathy throughout 18 months of follow-up.

The V call is TRBV4-3, the J call TRBJ2-5; TRBD2 matches at 9 bases. This sequence originates from a woman aged 18-29 years with stable Graves' hyperthyroidism. The sample consisted of peripheral blood. The CDR3 loop reads CASSQVAGGRGKTQYF. In DNA, the CDR3 is TGCGCCAGCAGCCAAGTCGCGGGAGGGCGCGGAAAGACCCAGTACTTC.